This T cell receptor (beta chain) was sequenced in a study of control samples from healthy donors and cancer patients. The V end was cut by 6 bases, the J end by 4 bases, with 16 bases between. There are 15 residues in the CDR3. Germline V gene data show CDR1 as MNHEY and CDR2 as SVGAGI. Sequencing was performed with immunoSEQ multiplex PCR; in TCRdb, only in-frame clones are kept and a portion is missing. The sample consists of 130,000 to 150,000 clones, around 94% of them appearing once. The receptor was isolated from a man aged 60 to 69 with colorectal cancer. The V and J genes are TRBV6-5 and TRBJ2-1; D remains ambiguous. Sequencing used PBMCs. CDR3 loop: CASRHTMVRYNEQFF. CDR3 nucleotides: TGTGCCAGCAGGCACACCATGGTCCGATACAATGAGCAGTTCTTC.